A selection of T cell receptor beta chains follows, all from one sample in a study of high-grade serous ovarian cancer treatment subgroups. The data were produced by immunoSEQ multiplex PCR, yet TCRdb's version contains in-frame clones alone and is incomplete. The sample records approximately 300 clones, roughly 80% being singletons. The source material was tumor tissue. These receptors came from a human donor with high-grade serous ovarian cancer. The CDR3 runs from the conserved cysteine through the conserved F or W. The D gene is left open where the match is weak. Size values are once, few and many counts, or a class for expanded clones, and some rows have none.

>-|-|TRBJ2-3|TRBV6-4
CASSGDSTDTQYF
TGTGCCAGCAGTGGGGACAGCACAGATACGCAGTATTTT
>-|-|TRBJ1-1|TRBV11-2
CASSPNYGRWNTEAFF
TGTGCCAGCAGTCCTAATTACGGACGGTGGAACACTGAAGCTTTCTTT
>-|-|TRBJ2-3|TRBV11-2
CASSFWGAGPDTQYF
TGTGCCAGCAGCTTCTGGGGGGCGGGGCCAGATACGCAGTATTTT
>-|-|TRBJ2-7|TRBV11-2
CASSFERTNYEQYF
TGTGCCAGCAGCTTCGAGAGGACCAATTACGAGCAGTACTTC
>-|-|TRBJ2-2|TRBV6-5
CASTHWGELFF
TGTGCCAGCACCCATTGGGGGGAGCTGTTTTTT
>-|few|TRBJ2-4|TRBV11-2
CASSLGPDLDKNIQYF
TGTGCCAGCAGCTTGGGACCCGACCTCGACAAAAACATTCAGTACTTC
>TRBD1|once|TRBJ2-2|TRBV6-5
CASSRDRVAGELFF
TGTGCCAGCAGCCGGGACAGGGTCGCCGGGGAGCTGTTTTTT
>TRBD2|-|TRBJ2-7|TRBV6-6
CASWLGLAGDEQYF
TGTGCCAGTTGGTTGGGACTAGCGGGAGACGAGCAGTACTTC
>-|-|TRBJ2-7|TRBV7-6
CASTPTRGALTYEQYF
TGTGCCAGCACCCCCACCCGGGGGGCACTAACCTACGAGCAGTACTTC
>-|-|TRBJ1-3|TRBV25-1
CASSGIGLRNTIYF
TGTGCCAGCAGTGGTATCGGTTTGCGAAACACCATATATTTT
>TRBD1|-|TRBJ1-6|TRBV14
CASRSGGASYNSPLHF
TGTGCCAGCAGGTCAGGGGGCGCATCCTATAATTCACCCCTCCACTTT
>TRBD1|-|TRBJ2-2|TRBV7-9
CASSFRQGANTGELFF
TGTGCCAGCAGCTTTCGGCAGGGGGCGAACACCGGGGAGCTGTTTTTT
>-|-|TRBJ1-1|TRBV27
CATARTNTEAFF
TGTGCGACAGCTAGGACGAACACTGAAGCTTTCTTT
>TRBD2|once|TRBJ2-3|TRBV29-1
CSGGGLGGTDTQYF
TGCAGCGGGGGGGGGTTAGGTGGGACAGATACGCAGTATTTT
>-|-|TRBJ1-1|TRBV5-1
CASSPTVATEAFF
TGCGCCAGCAGCCCAACGGTAGCCACTGAAGCTTTCTTT
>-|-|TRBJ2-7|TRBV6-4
CASSEVPPISSYEQYF
TGTGCCAGCAGTGAGGTCCCCCCGATCAGCTCCTACGAGCAGTACTTC
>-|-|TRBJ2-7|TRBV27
CASSSMDSSYEQYF
TGTGCCAGCAGTTCGATGGACAGCTCCTACGAGCAGTACTTC
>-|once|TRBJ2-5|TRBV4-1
CASSRLEGAGETQYF
TGCGCCAGCAGCCGATTGGAGGGGGCAGGAGAGACCCAGTACTTC
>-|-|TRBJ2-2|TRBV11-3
CASSLGGTGELFF
TGTGCCAGCAGCCTCGGGGGCACCGGGGAGCTGTTTTTT
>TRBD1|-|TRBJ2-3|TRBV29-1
CSVATTGPDTQYF
TGCAGCGTGGCAACGACAGGGCCGGATACGCAGTATTTT
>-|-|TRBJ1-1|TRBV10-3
CAISESTVARVVAFF
TGTGCCATCAGTGAGTCAACAGTAGCTAGGGTGGTAGCTTTCTTT
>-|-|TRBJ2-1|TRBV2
CASTTRDPYLEQFF
TGTGCCAGCACCACAAGGGACCCGTACCTTGAGCAGTTCTTC
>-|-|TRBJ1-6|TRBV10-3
CAISEGSQRSPLHF
TGTGCCATCAGTGAGGGGAGTCAAAGATCACCCCTCCACTTT
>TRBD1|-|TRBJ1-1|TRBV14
CASSQAGQGSNTEAFF
TGTGCCAGCAGCCAAGCCGGACAGGGATCGAACACTGAAGCTTTCTTT
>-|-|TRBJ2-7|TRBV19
CASRASEYSYEQYF
TGTGCCAGTAGGGCTAGCGAATACTCCTACGAGCAGTACTTC
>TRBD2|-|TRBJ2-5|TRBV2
CASLAGGPSGWETQYF
TGTGCCAGTCTAGCGGGAGGCCCCAGTGGATGGGAGACCCAGTACTTC
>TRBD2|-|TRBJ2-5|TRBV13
CASSLGGASGRMQTQYF
TGTGCCAGCAGCTTAGGCGGGGCTAGCGGGAGGATGCAGACCCAGTACTTC
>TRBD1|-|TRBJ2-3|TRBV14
CASSQRYTGGTQYF
TGTGCCAGCAGCCAACGATATACAGGGGGAACGCAGTATTTT
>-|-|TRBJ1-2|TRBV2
CASRVAGDYGYTF
TGTGCCAGCAGAGTCGCCGGGGACTATGGCTACACCTTC
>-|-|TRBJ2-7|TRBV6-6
CASSYPTRGYEQYF
TGTGCCAGCAGTTACCCGACCAGGGGCTACGAGCAGTACTTC
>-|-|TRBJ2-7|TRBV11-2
CASSLGVGYEQYF
TGTGCCAGCAGCTTAGGGGTCGGCTACGAGCAGTACTTC
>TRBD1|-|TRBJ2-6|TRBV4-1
CASSQDRGSGANVLTF
TGCGCCAGCAGCCAGGACAGGGGCTCTGGGGCCAACGTCCTGACTTTC
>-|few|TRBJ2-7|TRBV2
CASSEAPGSTYEQYF
TGTGCCAGCAGTGAGGCTCCAGGAAGCACCTACGAGCAGTACTTC
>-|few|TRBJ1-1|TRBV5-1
CASSLGGASGEAFF
TGCGCCAGCAGCTTGGGTGGGGCCAGCGGAGAAGCTTTCTTT
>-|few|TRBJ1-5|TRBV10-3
CAISESWLPNQPQHF
TGTGCCATCAGTGAGTCTTGGCTTCCGAATCAGCCCCAGCATTTT
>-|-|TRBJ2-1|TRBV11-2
CANSLDQGTYNEQFF
TGTGCCAACAGCTTAGATCAAGGCACCTACAATGAGCAGTTCTTC
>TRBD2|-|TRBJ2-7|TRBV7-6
CASSPQPSGTDEQYF
TGTGCCAGCAGCCCCCAGCCTAGCGGGACTGACGAGCAGTACTTC
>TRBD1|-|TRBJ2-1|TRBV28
CASAGQGFWGEQFF
TGTGCCAGTGCCGGACAGGGGTTTTGGGGTGAGCAGTTCTTC
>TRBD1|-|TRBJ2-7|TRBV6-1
CASGVGEGQGDYEQYF
TGTGCCAGCGGTGTGGGCGAAGGACAGGGGGATTACGAGCAGTACTTC
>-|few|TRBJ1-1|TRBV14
CASSHRARGTEAFF
TGTGCCAGCAGCCACAGGGCAAGAGGAACTGAAGCTTTCTTT
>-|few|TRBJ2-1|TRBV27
CASGYNEQFF
TGTGCCAGCGGGTACAATGAGCAGTTCTTC